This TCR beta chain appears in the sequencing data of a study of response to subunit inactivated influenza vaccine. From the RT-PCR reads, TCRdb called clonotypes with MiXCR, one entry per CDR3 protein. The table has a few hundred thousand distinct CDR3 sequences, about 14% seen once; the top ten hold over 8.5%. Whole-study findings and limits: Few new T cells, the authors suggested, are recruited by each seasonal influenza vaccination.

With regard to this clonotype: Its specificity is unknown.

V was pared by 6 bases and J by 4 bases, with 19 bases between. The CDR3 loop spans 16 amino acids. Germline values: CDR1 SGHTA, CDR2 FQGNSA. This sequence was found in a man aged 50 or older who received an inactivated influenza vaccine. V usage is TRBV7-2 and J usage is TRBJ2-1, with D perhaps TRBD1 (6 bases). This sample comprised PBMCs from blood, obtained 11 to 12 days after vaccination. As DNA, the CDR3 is TGTGCCAGCAGGGCCGCAGGGGCAGGGAGATACAATGAGCAGTTCTTC. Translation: CASRAAGAGRYNEQFF.